These T cell receptor beta chains were read from a single sample in a study of cytomegalovirus exposure and HLA in healthy donors. TCRdb's table, derived via immunoSEQ multiplex PCR, lists solely in-frame clones and lacks some. The sample shows about 180,000 clones, 75% to 80% of them seen only once. Sequenced: PBMCs. The receptor set was obtained from a middle-aged man in good health and CMV-seropositive. The CDR3 runs from the conserved cysteine through the conserved F or W. D genes are given only for firm matches. Size tells how often a clone was seen (once, few, many) or the class of an expanded clone, and some rows leave it out.

v_call	d_call	j_call	clone_size	cdr3_aa	cdr3_nt
TRBV29-1	TRBD2	TRBJ2-1	.	CSVDLAGDFKEQFF	TGCAGCGTTGATCTAGCGGGAGATTTCAAGGAGCAGTTCTTC
TRBV6-6	TRBD2	TRBJ2-7	.	CASKEPSGSYEQYF	TGTGCCAGCAAGGAGCCTAGCGGGAGTTACGAGCAGTACTTC
TRBV7-3	.	TRBJ1-3	.	CASSRGAADGNTIYF	TGTGCCAGCAGCCGCGGGGCAGCGGATGGAAACACCATATATTTT
TRBV28	.	TRBJ1-2	few	CASSPVYAGYGYTF	TGTGCCAGCAGTCCCGTCTACGCCGGCTATGGCTACACCTTC
TRBV19	TRBD2	TRBJ2-5	few	CASSAGLAGETQYF	TGTGCCAGTAGTGCGGGACTAGCGGGAGAGACCCAGTACTTC
TRBV19	TRBD1	TRBJ1-4	.	CATRTGGATNEKLFF	TGTGCCACGCGAACAGGGGGCGCAACTAATGAAAAACTGTTTTTT
TRBV2	.	TRBJ2-5	once	CADSQGGASQETQYF	TGTGCCGACAGTCAGGGCGGGGCCAGCCAAGAGACCCAGTACTTC
TRBV6-5	TRBD2	TRBJ2-5	.	CASSTQLARVETQYF	TGTGCCAGCAGCACCCAACTAGCGAGAGTGGAGACCCAGTACTTC
TRBV6-1	TRBD2	TRBJ2-5	.	CASKSLAVYQETQYF	TGTGCCAGTAAGAGCCTAGCGGTGTACCAAGAGACCCAGTACTTC
TRBV9	TRBD2	TRBJ2-3	.	CASSVEAGVGTDTQYF	TGTGCCAGCAGCGTAGAGGCGGGAGTCGGCACAGATACGCAGTATTTT
TRBV9	TRBD2	TRBJ2-3	.	CASSVDGRAASTDTQYF	TGTGCCAGCAGCGTAGACGGGAGGGCAGCTAGCACAGATACGCAGTATTTT
TRBV19	TRBD1	TRBJ1-2	few	CASRWTGGIYGYTF	TGTGCCAGTAGGTGGACAGGGGGCATCTATGGCTACACCTTC
TRBV18	TRBD2	TRBJ2-7	.	CASSLVSSGGREEQYF	TGTGCCAGCTCGCTTGTTTCTAGCGGGGGGCGGGAAGAGCAGTACTTC
TRBV7-8	TRBD2	TRBJ2-3	.	CASSPGLADPTDTQYF	TGTGCCAGCAGCCCGGGACTAGCGGACCCCACAGATACGCAGTATTTT
TRBV2	.	TRBJ2-5	.	CASSERLALETQYF	TGTGCCAGCAGTGAGCGGTTAGCCTTGGAGACCCAGTACTTC
TRBV15	TRBD2	TRBJ2-5	.	CATSRDRGTSGSTQETQYF	TGTGCCACCAGCAGAGATCGAGGGACTAGCGGGAGTACCCAAGAGACCCAGTACTTC
TRBV11-2	.	TRBJ2-1	.	CASSSNSGSSYNEQFF	TGTGCCAGCAGCTCGAATAGCGGTAGCTCCTACAATGAGCAGTTCTTC
TRBV6-5	.	TRBJ2-2	.	CASSWAEYTGELFF	TGTGCCAGCAGTTGGGCCGAATACACCGGGGAGCTGTTTTTT
TRBV7-9	.	TRBJ2-3	.	CASTFLETDTQYF	TGTGCCAGCACGTTCCTAGAGACAGATACGCAGTATTTT
TRBV4-1	TRBD2	TRBJ2-6	.	CASSQSPTSVGVSGANVLTF	TGCGCCAGCAGCCAGAGCCCGACTAGCGTAGGTGTCTCTGGGGCCAACGTCCTGACTTTC
TRBV11-1	.	TRBJ2-3	.	CASSRGGRGATDTQYF	TGTGCCAGCAGCCGGGGCGGCAGGGGAGCCACAGATACGCAGTATTTT
TRBV6-5	TRBD2	TRBJ2-7	.	CASSGDHYEQYF	TGTGCCAGTAGCGGGGACCACTACGAGCAGTACTTC
TRBV9	.	TRBJ2-3	few	CASSATKGVADTQYF	TGTGCCAGCAGCGCGACGAAGGGAGTGGCAGATACGCAGTATTTT
TRBV7-3	.	TRBJ2-3	.	CASSPWQGPTDTQYF	TGTGCCAGCAGCCCCTGGCAGGGCCCCACAGATACGCAGTATTTT
TRBV15	TRBD1	TRBJ2-7	once	CATSSGQGRSYEQYF	TGTGCCACCAGCTCGGGACAGGGAAGATCCTACGAGCAGTACTTC
TRBV19	TRBD1	TRBJ1-3	.	CASRDRETGNTIYF	TGTGCCAGTCGGGACAGGGAGACTGGAAACACCATATATTTT
TRBV11-1	.	TRBJ1-2	.	CASSLAGGHGYTF	TGTGCCAGCAGCTTGGCCGGGGGGCATGGCTACACCTTC
TRBV6-1	.	TRBJ1-2	few	CASSDSGRVWFGYTF	TGTGCCAGCAGTGATTCTGGCAGGGTTTGGTTTGGCTACACCTTC
TRBV21-1	.	TRBJ2-1	.	CASSKKGLAGEGEFF	TGTGCCAGCAGCAAAAAGGGACTAGCGGGCGAGGGGGAGTTCTTC
TRBV5-1	.	TRBJ2-7	.	CASSLVAVDSNSQYF	TGCGCCAGCAGCTTGGTCGCAGTCGATTCGAATTCGCAGTACTTC
TRBV5-1	TRBD1	TRBJ2-1	few	CASSPGQGLMVWQFF	TGCGCCAGCAGCCCTGGACAGGGGTTAATGGTTTGGCAGTTCTTC
TRBV7-2	TRBD2	TRBJ2-2	once	CASRSPGTSGSGELFF	TGTGCCAGCAGATCCCCCGGGACTAGCGGGAGTGGGGAGCTGTTTTTT
TRBV15	.	TRBJ1-6	.	CATSRDPGSSPLHF	TGTGCCACCAGCAGAGATCCGGGGAGTTCACCCCTCCACTTT
TRBV9	TRBD2	TRBJ2-5	.	CASSVGLADLTETQYF	TGTGCCAGCAGCGTGGGACTAGCGGACCTGACAGAGACCCAGTACTTC
TRBV5-1	TRBD2	TRBJ2-7	.	CASSRLADTSYEQYF	TGCGCCAGCAGCCGACTAGCGGATACTTCCTACGAGCAGTACTTC
TRBV9	.	TRBJ2-3	.	CASSPQGTDTQYF	TGTGCCAGCAGCCCCCAGGGAACAGATACGCAGTATTTT
TRBV6-6	.	TRBJ1-5	.	CASSYQGNQPQHF	TGTGCCAGCAGTTACCAGGGGAATCAGCCCCAGCATTTT
TRBV11-3	TRBD1	TRBJ2-2	.	CASSLLGQANTGELFF	TGTGCCAGCAGCTTGTTGGGACAGGCGAACACCGGGGAGCTGTTTTTT
TRBV2	TRBD2	TRBJ2-7	.	CASSTGTSGYEQYF	TGTGCCAGCAGTACCGGGACTAGCGGTTACGAGCAGTACTTC
TRBV5-1	.	TRBJ2-6	.	CASSQSSGANVLTF	TGCGCCAGCAGTCAATCCTCTGGGGCCAACGTCCTGACTTTC
TRBV7-9	.	TRBJ2-2	.	CASSLGSGPNTGELFF	TGTGCCAGCAGCTTAGGTTCAGGGCCCAACACCGGGGAGCTGTTTTTT
TRBV29-1	TRBD2	TRBJ2-3	.	CSVGTSGRVGTQYF	TGCAGCGTCGGGACTAGCGGGAGAGTGGGTACGCAGTATTTT
TRBV5-1	TRBD1	TRBJ2-1	.	CASSLATGVNNEQFF	TGCGCCAGCAGCTTGGCGACAGGGGTGAACAATGAGCAGTTCTTC
TRBV9	.	TRBJ2-7	.	CASIDRPSSYEQYF	TGTGCCAGCATTGACAGACCGAGCTCCTACGAGCAGTACTTC
TRBV5-1	TRBD1	TRBJ2-7	.	CASSVPTGTYEQYF	TGCGCCAGCAGCGTTCCGACAGGGACCTACGAGCAGTACTTC
TRBV10-1	.	TRBJ1-4	few	CASSRGEDEKLFF	TGCGCCAGCAGCCGGGGAGAAGATGAAAAACTGTTTTTT
TRBV6-5	TRBD1	TRBJ1-2	.	CASSYSSTGAYGYTF	TGTGCCAGCAGTTACTCGAGCACAGGGGCCTATGGCTACACCTTC
TRBV27	.	TRBJ1-1	.	CASSGGRQRNTEAFF	TGTGCCAGCAGTGGCGGAAGACAGAGGAACACTGAAGCTTTCTTT
TRBV6-4	.	TRBJ2-1	.	CASSVGADYYNEQFF	TGTGCCAGCAGTGTAGGCGCGGACTATTACAATGAGCAGTTCTTC
TRBV7-2	TRBD2	TRBJ2-7	.	CASSQGLAFHEQYF	TGTGCCAGCAGCCAAGGACTAGCGTTCCACGAGCAGTACTTC
TRBV10-3	TRBD2	TRBJ2-7	.	CAISGGTSGTYEQYF	TGTGCCATCAGTGGCGGGACTAGCGGAACCTACGAGCAGTACTTC
TRBV4-2	TRBD2	TRBJ2-7	.	CASSQASTGTSGGEQYF	TGTGCCAGCAGCCAAGCGTCGACCGGGACTAGCGGAGGGGAGCAGTACTTC
TRBV23-1	.	TRBJ2-1	.	CASSHDVRGRNEQFF	TGCGCCAGCAGTCATGACGTTAGGGGTCGCAATGAGCAGTTCTTC
TRBV19	.	TRBJ1-5	.	CASRDRGEPQHF	TGTGCCAGTAGGGACAGAGGGGAGCCCCAGCATTTT
TRBV7-2	TRBD2	TRBJ2-1	.	CASSLRTSVYNEQFF	TGTGCCAGCAGCTTAAGGACTAGCGTGTACAATGAGCAGTTCTTC
TRBV4-1	.	TRBJ1-4	.	CASSQPGSADWEKLFF	TGCGCCAGCAGCCAACCCGGGAGCGCGGACTGGGAAAAACTGTTTTTT
TRBV19	TRBD1	TRBJ2-2	.	CASSPRQGSFRELFF	TGTGCCAGTAGCCCCCGACAGGGTTCGTTCCGGGAGCTGTTTTTT
TRBV5-1	.	TRBJ1-2	.	CASSPGGNYGYTF	TGCGCCAGCAGCCCCGGAGGGAACTATGGCTACACCTTC
TRBV5-8	.	TRBJ1-2	once	CASTIYFGGRYGYTF	TGTGCCAGCACCATTTACTTCGGAGGGCGCTATGGCTACACCTTC